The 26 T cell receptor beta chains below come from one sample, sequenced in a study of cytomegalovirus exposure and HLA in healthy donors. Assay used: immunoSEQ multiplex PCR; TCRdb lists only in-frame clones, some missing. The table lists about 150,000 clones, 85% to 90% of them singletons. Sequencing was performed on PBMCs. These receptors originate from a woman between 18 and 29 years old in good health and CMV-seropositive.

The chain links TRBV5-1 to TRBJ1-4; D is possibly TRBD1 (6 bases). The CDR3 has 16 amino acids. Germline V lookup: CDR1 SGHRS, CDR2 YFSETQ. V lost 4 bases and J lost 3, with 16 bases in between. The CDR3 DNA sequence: TGCGCCAGCAGCCTTCGTAGGGGGACACCTAATGAAAAACTGTTTTTT. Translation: CASSLRRGTPNEKLFF. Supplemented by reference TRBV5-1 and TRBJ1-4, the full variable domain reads KAGVTQTPRYLIKTRGQQVTLSCSPISGHRSVSWYQQTPGQGLQFLFEYFSETQRNKGNFPGRFSGRQFSNSRSEMNVSTLELGDSALYLCASSLRRGTPNEKLFFGSGTQLSVL.

CDR3 in DNA: TGTGCCAGCAGTCCCTCCGGGACAGGGAGGTTCTATGGCTACACCTTC. Protein sequence: CASSPSGTGRFYGYTF. The chain couples TRBV28 to TRBJ1-2; 9 nucleotides align to TRBD1. Germline V gene data show CDR1 as MDHEN and CDR2 as SYDVKM. The CDR3 sequence is 16 residues long. V shed 5 bases and J 4 bases; nucleotides not matched to a gene: 11.

CDR3 residues: CASSPWDSRPNEQFF. CDR3 coding DNA: TGTGCCAGCTCACCTTGGGACAGTAGACCCAATGAGCAGTTCTTC. This rearrangement joins TRBV18 to TRBJ2-1; 7 bases agree with TRBD1. There are 15 residues in the CDR3. Germline CDR1 and CDR2: KGHSH and LQKENI. J gave up 6 bases and V 3 bases, and 8 bases lay outside the gene matches.

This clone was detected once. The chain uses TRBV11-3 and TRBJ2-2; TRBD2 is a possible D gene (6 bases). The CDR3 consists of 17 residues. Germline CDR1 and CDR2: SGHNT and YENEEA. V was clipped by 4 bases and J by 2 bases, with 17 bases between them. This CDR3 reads CASSSPPGTGNTGELFF. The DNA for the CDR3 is TGTGCCAGCAGCTCGCCCCCCGGGACTGGTAACACCGGGGAGCTGTTTTTT. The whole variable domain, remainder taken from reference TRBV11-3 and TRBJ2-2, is EAGVVQSPRYKIIEKKQPVAFWCNPISGHNTLYWYLQNLGQGPELLIRYENEEAVDDSQLPKDRFSAERLKGVDSTLKIQPAELGDSAVYLCASSSPPGTGNTGELFFGEGSRLTVL.

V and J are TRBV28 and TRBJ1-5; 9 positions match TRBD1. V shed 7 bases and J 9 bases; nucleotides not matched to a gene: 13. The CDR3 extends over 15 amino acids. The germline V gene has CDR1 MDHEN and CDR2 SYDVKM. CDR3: CASTVSGQGITPQHF. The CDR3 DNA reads TGTGCCAGCACCGTCTCGGGACAGGGTATCACGCCCCAGCATTTT.

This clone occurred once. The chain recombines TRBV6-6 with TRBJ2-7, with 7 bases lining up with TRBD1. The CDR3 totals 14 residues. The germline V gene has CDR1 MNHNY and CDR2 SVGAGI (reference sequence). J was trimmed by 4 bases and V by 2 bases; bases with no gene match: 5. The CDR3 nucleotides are TGTGCCAGCAGTTACGCCGGGACAGAATACGAGCAGTACTTC. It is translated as CASSYAGTEYEQYF.

CDR3 DNA: TGTGCTAGTGGTTTGGTACTTGGAAGGACATCCTTGTATGGCTACACCTTC. Protein sequence: CASGLVLGRTSLYGYTF. This chain uses TRBV12-5 with TRBJ1-2; maybe TRBD1 (5 bases). Trimming stripped 0 bases from V and 5 bases from J, with 19 bases between. CDR1 LGHNT and CDR2 FRNRAP come from the germline V gene. The CDR3 covers 17 residues.

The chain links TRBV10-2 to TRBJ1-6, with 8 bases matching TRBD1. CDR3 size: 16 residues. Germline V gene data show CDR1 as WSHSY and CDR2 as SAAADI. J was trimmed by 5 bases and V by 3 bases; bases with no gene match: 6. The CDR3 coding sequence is TGCGCCAGCAGTGATCCGACAGGGGATAATAATTCACCCCTCCACTTT. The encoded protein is CASSDPTGDNNSPLHF.

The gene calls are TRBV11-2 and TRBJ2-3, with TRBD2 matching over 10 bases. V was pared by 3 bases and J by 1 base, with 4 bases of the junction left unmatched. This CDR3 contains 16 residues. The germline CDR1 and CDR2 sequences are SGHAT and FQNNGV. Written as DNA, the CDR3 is TGTGCCAGCAGCTTCTATAGCGGGGGGCGCACAGATACGCAGTATTTT. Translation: CASSFYSGGRTDTQYF.

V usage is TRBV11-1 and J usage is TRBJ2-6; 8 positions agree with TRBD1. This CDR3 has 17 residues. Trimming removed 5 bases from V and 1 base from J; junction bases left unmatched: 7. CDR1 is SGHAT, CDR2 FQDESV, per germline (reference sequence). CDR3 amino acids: CASSPGTGNSGANVLTF. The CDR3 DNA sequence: TGTGCCAGCAGCCCCGGGACAGGTAATTCTGGGGCCAACGTCCTGACTTTC.

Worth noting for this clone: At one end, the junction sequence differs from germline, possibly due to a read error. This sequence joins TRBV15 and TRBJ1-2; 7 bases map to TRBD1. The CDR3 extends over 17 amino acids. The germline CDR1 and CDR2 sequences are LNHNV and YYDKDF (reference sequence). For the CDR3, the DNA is TGTGCCACCAGCAGAGATCAATTGGACAGGCTAATCTATAGCTACACCTTC. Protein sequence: CATSRDQLDRLIYSYTF.

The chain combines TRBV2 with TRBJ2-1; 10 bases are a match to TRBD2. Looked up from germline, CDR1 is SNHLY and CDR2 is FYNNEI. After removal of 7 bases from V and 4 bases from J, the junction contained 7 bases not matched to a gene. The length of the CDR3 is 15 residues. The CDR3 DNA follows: TGTGCCAGCAAGAAGGGTAGCGGGGGGTACAATGAGCAGTTCTTC. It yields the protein CASKKGSGGYNEQFF. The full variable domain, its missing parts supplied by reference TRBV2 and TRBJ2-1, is EPEVTQTPSHQVTQMGQEVILRCVPISNHLYFYWYRQILGQKVEFLVSFYNNEISEKSEIFDDQFSVERPDGSNFTLKIRSTKLEDSAMYFCASKKGSGGYNEQFFGPGTRLTVL.

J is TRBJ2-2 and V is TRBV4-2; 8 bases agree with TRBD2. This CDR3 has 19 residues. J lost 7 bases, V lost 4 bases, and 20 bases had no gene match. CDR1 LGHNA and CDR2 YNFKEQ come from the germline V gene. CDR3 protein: CASSPVAQRGLPGGGELFF. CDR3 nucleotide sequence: TGTGCCAGCAGCCCCGTCGCCCAGCGGGGGCTCCCGGGAGGCGGGGAGCTGTTTTTT.

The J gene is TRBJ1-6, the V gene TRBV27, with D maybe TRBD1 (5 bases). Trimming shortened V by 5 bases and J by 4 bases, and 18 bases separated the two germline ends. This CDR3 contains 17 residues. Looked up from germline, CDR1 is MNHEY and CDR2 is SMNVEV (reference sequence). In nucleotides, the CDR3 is TGTGCCAGCAGTACGTGGTCCAGGGAGGGTTATAATTCACCCCTCCACTTT. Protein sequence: CASSTWSREGYNSPLHF.

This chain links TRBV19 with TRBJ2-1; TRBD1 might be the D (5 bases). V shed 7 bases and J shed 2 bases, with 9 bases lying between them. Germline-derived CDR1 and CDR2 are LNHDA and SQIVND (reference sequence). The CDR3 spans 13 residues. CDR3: CASKGIAYNEQFF. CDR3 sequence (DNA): TGTGCCAGTAAGGGGATTGCCTACAATGAGCAGTTCTTC.

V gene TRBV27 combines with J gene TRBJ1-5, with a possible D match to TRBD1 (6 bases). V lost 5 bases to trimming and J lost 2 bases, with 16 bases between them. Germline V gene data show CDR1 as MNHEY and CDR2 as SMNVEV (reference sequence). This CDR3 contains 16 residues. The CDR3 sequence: CASSPYRVGGNQPQHF. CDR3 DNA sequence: TGTGCCAGCAGTCCATACAGGGTCGGGGGCAATCAGCCCCAGCATTTT.

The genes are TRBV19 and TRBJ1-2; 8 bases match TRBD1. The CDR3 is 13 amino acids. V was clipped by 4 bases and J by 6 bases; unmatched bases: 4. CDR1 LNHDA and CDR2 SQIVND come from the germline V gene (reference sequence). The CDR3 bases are TGTGCCAGTAGTACAGGGGGCTGGGATGGCTACACCTTC. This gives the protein CASSTGGWDGYTF.

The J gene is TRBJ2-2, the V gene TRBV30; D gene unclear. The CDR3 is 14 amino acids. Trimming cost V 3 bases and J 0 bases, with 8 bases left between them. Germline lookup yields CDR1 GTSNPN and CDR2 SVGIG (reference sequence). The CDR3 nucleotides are TGTGCCTGGAGGTGGCAGTCGAACACCGGGGAGCTGTTTTTT. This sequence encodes CAWRWQSNTGELFF.

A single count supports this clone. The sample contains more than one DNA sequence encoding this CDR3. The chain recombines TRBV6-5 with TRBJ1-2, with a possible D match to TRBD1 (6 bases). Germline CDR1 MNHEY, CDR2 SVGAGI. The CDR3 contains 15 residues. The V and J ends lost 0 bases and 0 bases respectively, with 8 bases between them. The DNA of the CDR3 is TGTGCCAGCAGTTACTCAGGGGGACCTAACTATGGCTACACCTTC. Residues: CASSYSGGPNYGYTF.

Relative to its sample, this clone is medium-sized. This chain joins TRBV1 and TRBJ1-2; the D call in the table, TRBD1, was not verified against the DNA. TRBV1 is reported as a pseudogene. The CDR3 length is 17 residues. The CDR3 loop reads CTSSHILRGGPNHGYTF. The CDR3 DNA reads TGCACCAGCAGCCATATCCTACGAGGGGGCCCTAATCATGGCTACACCTTC.

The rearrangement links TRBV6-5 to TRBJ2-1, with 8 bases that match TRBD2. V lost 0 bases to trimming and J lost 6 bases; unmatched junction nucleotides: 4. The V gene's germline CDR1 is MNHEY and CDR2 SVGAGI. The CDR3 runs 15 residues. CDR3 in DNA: TGTGCCAGCAGTTACTCTCCTGCGGGGGGCAATGAGCAGTTCTTC. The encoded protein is CASSYSPAGGNEQFF.

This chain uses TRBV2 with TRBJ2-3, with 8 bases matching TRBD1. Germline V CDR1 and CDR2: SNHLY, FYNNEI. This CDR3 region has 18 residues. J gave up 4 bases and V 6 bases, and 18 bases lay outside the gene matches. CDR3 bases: TGTGCCAGCAGGAGGGGACAGGCTGCCTTCAACGCGGCAGATACGCAGTATTTT. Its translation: CASRRGQAAFNAADTQYF. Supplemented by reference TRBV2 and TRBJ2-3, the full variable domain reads EPEVTQTPSHQVTQMGQEVILRCVPISNHLYFYWYRQILGQKVEFLVSFYNNEISEKSEIFDDQFSVERPDGSNFTLKIRSTKLEDSAMYFCASRRGQAAFNAADTQYFGPGTRLTVL.

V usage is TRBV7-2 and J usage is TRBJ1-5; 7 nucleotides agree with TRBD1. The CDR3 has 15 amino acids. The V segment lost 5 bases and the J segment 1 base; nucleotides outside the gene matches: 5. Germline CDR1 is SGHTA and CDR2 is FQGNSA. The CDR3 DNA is TGTGCCAGCAGCATCTACAGGGGAAGCAATCAGCCCCAGCATTTT. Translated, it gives CASSIYRGSNQPQHF.

The CDR3 here is CASGRTGEQPQHF. DNA of the CDR3: TGTGCTAGTGGGCGGACAGGCGAACAGCCCCAGCATTTT. J is TRBJ1-5 and V is TRBV12-5; 7 bases line up with TRBD1. After removal of 6 bases from V and 7 bases from J, the junction contained 6 bases not matched to a gene. The CDR3 has 13 residues. Germline loops: CDR1 LGHNT, CDR2 FRNRAP.

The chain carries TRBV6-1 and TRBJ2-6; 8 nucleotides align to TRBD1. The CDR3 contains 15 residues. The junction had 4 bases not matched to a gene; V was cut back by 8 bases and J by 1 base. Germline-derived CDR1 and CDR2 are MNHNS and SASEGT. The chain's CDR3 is CASATGGSGANVLTF. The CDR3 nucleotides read TGTGCCAGCGCTACAGGGGGGTCTGGGGCCAACGTCCTGACTTTC.

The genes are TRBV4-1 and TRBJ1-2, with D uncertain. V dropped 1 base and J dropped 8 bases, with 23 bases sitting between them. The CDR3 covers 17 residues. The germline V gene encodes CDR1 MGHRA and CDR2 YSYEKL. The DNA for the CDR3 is TGCGCCAGCAGCCAAGGGCGGGTTGGGAGATTTCTATACGGCTACACCTTC. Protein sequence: CASSQGRVGRFLYGYTF.